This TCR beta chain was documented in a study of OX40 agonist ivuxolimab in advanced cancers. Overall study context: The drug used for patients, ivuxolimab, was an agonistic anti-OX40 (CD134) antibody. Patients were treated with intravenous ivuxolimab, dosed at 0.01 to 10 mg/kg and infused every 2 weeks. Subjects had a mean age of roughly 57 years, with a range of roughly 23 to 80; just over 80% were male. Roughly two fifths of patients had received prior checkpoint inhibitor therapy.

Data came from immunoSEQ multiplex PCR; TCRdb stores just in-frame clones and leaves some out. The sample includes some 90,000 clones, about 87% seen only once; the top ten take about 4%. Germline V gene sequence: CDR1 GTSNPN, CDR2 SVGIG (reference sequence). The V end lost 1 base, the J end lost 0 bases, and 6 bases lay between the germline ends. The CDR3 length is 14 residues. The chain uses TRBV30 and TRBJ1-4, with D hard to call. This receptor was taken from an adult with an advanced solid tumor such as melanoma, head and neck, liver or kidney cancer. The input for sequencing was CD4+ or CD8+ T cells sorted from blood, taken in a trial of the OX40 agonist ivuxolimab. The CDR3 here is CAWSESSTNEKLFF. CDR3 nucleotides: TGTGCCTGGAGTGAGAGTTCAACTAATGAAAAACTGTTTTTT.